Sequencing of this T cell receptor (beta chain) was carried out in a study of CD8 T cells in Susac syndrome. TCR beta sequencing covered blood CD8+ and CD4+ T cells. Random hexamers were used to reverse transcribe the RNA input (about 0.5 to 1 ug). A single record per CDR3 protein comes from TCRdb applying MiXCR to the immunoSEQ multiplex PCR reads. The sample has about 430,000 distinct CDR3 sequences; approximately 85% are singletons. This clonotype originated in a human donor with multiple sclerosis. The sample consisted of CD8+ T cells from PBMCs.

CDR3 loop: CASFSSYNEQFF. CDR3 sequence (DNA): TGTGCCAGCTTCTCTTCCTACAATGAGCAGTTCTTC. The rearrangement joins TRBV5-6 to TRBJ2-1; D ambiguous. This CDR3 contains 12 residues. V shed 7 bases and J shed 1 base, with 6 bases lying between them. Germline CDR1 reads SGHDT; CDR2 reads YYEEEE.